This T cell receptor beta chain appears in the sequencing data of a study of T cells in Graves' hyperthyroidism and ophthalmopathy. The ends lost 10 bases at V and 4 bases at J; junction bases unmatched: 16. From germline, CDR1 is ENHRY and CDR2 SYGVKD. The CDR3 has 16 amino acids. This clonotype appeared many times. The source material, RNA transcripts, was used to amplify TCR beta CDR3 regions. HTBI primers drove first-round RT-PCR of the TCR CDR3. TCRdb independently ran MiXCR on the multiplex PCR reads; one entry per CDR3 protein. The table records roughly 500,000 distinct CDR3 sequences, 40% to 55% of them present only once.

The material sequenced was peripheral blood or thyroid tissue (not recorded which). This chain uses TRBV10-3 with TRBJ1-5; 7 positions agree with TRBD1. This receptor was taken from an adult woman with Graves' disease, either hyperthyroidism or ophthalmopathy (not recorded which). CDR3 loop: CATTGTGVGENQPQHF. The CDR3 coding sequence is TGTGCCACCACCGGCACAGGGGTGGGGGAAAATCAGCCCCAGCATTTT.